This T cell receptor (beta chain) was captured in a study of cytomegalovirus exposure and HLA in healthy donors. Study findings and constraints: A classifier reportedly called cytomegalovirus status with high sensitivity and specificity. Later analysis identified a missense DCLRE1C variant that was linked to TCR beta V- and J-gene trimming.

The CDR3 is made up of 12 amino acids. V was clipped by 4 bases and J by 5 bases, with 8 bases between them. CDR1 and CDR2 (germline): MNHNS, SASEGT. The donors gave bone marrow, and they were healthy. Donors had nominal health at sampling but likely had unrecorded immune exposures. This clone was detected once. The antigen remains unidentified. The PCR made use of 60 Vbeta and 13 Jbeta primers. Sequenced by immunoSEQ multiplex PCR; TCRdb stores in-frame clones only, minus some. Seen here are more than 110,000 clones, roughly four fifths observed once, and the top ten hold roughly an eighth. J is TRBJ1-2 and V is TRBV6-1, with D possibly matching TRBD1 (5 bases). Material for sequencing was PBMCs. The receptor comes from a human donor in good health. The CDR3 protein is CASSGTLYGYTF. The CDR3 bases are TGTGCCAGCAGTGGGACACTATATGGCTACACCTTC.